This T cell receptor (beta chain) was observed in a study of shared clonotypes between healthy human individuals. Sequenced by immunoSEQ multiplex PCR; TCRdb stores in-frame clones only, minus some. Here the sample spans roughly 1,500,000 clones, 98% to 99% being singletons. Germline loops: CDR1 SNHLY, CDR2 FYNNEI. The CDR3 length is 14 residues. V lost 6 bases and J lost 0; bases outside the gene matches: 4. A word on this clone: What it binds is unknown.

Overall study findings and caveats: An effect of sequencing depth on clonotype sharing among donors was expected.

The sequenced sample was naive CD4+ T cells sorted from blood. Subset indicated: CD45RA+ positively selected. This TCR was sampled from a man aged 25 to 45 in good health. The chain joins TRBV2 to TRBJ1-2; 7 bases match TRBD1. This CDR3 reads CASRTGEANYGYTF. CDR3 in DNA: TGTGCCAGCAGAACAGGGGAAGCTAACTATGGCTACACCTTC.